This TCR beta chain is from a study of T-cell reconstitution after alpha-beta-depleted transplantation in children. In germline, CDR1 is SGHRS, CDR2 YFSETQ. Trimming removed 3 bases from V and 0 bases from J, with 13 bases in between. The CDR3 has 16 residues. Unique molecular identifiers tagged the TCRbeta library. Using its own MiXCR run on the PCR reads, TCRdb lists one record per CDR3 protein. The profile shows 200,000 to 250,000 distinct CDR3 sequences, about a tenth of them singletons. This chain connects TRBV5-1 to TRBJ2-4; D unclear. The TCR originated in a human donor who donated a stem cell graft to a child with acute lymphoblastic leukemia. Sequenced here: PBMCs from the stem cell graft donor, sampled from the stem cell graft. This chain's CDR3 is CASSSDSSLAKNIQYF. The CDR3 DNA is TGCGCCAGCAGCTCCGACTCCTCCCTAGCCAAAAACATTCAGTACTTC.